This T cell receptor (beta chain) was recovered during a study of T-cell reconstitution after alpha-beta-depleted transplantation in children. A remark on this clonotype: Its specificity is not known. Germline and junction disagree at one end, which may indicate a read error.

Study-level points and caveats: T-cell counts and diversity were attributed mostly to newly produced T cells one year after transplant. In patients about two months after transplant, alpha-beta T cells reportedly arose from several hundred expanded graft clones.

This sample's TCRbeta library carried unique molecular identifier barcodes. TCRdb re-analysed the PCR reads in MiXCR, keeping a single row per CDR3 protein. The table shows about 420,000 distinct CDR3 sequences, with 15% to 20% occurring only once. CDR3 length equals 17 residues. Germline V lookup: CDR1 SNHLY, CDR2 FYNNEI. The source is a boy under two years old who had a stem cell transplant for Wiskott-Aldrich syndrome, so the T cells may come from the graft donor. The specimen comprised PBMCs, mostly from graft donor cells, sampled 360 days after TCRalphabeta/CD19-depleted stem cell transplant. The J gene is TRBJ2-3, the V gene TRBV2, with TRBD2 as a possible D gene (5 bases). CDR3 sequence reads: CACSLTSRGCSTDTQYF. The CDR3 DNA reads TGTGCCTGCAGTTTAACGTCCCGGGGATGCAGCACAGATACGCAGTATTTT.